This T cell receptor beta chain stems from a study of blood T cells in healthy people across ages. The V gene's germline CDR1 is SSHAT and CDR2 FNYEAQ (reference sequence). The CDR3 is 14 amino acids. Primers used in a second PCR of about 7 to 12 cycles were a sample-barcoded 5' primer and a J-beta primer mix. Each TCR beta cDNA got a 12-nucleotide random molecular identifier. TCRdb recomputed calls from the 5' RACE reads with MiXCR, one row per CDR3 protein. Among about 800,000 distinct CDR3 sequences, around a quarter were seen once, and the ten largest hold approximately 4%. In its sample, this clonotype was seen a few times. Its specificity is unknown. Its ends do not fully match the called genes, so a read error is possible. They isolated at least 6 million PBMCs from each sample. Study-level points and caveats: Bulk PBMC profiling left naive and antigen-experienced comparisons inconclusive.

These data were likewise used in another study, on T cells of mothers and their children. That study reports: Mothers yielded over 9.5 million CDR3 reads, children 2.5 million to 3 million each.

Sequencing used blood. The chain carries TRBV7-7 and TRBJ2-5; possibly TRBD1 or TRBD2 for D (6 bases each). The source of this sequence is a boy aged 10-17 years in good health. CDR3 coding DNA: TGTGCTAGCAGGGGATTAGCTGGGTCGGGGGCCCAGTACTTC. Amino acid sequence: CASRGLAGSGAQYF.